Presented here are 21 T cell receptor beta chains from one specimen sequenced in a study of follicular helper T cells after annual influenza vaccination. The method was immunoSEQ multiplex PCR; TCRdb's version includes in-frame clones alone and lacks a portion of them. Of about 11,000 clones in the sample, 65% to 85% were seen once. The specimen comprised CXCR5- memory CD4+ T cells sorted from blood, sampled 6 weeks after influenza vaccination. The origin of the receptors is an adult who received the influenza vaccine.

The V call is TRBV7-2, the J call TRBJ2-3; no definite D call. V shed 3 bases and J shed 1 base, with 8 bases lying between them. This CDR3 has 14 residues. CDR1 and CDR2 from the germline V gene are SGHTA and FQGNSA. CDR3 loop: CASSLLSGTDTQYF. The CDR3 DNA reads TGTGCCAGCAGCTTGTTGAGCGGCACAGATACGCAGTATTTT. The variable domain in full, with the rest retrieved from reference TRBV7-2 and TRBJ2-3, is GAGVSQSPSNKVTEKGKDVELRCDPISGHTALYWYRQSLGQGLEFLIYFQGNSAPDKSGLPSDRFSAERTGGSVSTLTIQRTQQEDSAVYLCASSLLSGTDTQYFGPGTRLTVL.

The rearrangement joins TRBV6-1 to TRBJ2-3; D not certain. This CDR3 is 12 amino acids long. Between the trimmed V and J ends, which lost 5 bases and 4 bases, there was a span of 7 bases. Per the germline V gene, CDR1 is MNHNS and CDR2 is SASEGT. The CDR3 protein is CASSPRSDTQYF. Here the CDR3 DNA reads TGTGCCAGCAGTCCTCGGTCAGATACGCAGTATTTT.

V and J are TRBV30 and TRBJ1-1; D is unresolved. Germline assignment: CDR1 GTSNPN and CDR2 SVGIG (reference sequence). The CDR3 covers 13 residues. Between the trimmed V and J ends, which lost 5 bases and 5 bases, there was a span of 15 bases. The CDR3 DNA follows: TGTGCCTGGTCGAATGGGTTGGGGACTGAAGCTTTCTTT. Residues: CAWSNGLGTEAFF.

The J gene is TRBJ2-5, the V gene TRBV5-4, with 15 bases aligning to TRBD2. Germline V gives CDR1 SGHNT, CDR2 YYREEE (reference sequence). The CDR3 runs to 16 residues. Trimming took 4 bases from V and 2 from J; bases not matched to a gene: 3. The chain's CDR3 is CASSRGTSGGQETQYF. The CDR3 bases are TGTGCCAGCAGCAGGGGGACTAGCGGGGGGCAAGAGACCCAGTACTTC.

CDR3 sequence: CASSLGQRTTDTQYF. The CDR3 DNA reads TGTGCCAGCAGCTTAGGGCAAAGAACCACAGATACGCAGTATTTT. The rearrangement joins TRBV7-2 to TRBJ2-3, with no clear D. Germline V gives CDR1 SGHTA, CDR2 FQGNSA. This CDR3 contains 15 residues. V was pared by 1 base and J by 2 bases, with 10 bases between.

CDR3 region: CATSSQGGLSNQPQHF. CDR3 DNA sequence: TGTGCCACCAGCAGTCAGGGGGGTTTGAGCAATCAGCCCCAGCATTTT. This chain joins TRBV15 and TRBJ1-5; 7 nucleotides line up with TRBD1. Germline V gene sequence: CDR1 LNHNV, CDR2 YYDKDF (reference sequence). V was clipped by 3 bases and J by 1 base; unmatched bases: 6. CDR3 length: 16 residues.

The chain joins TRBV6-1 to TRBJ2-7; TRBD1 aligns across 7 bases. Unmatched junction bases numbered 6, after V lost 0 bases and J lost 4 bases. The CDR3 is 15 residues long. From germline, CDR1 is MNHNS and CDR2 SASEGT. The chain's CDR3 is CASSEATGAQYEQYF. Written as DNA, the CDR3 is TGTGCCAGCAGTGAAGCCACAGGGGCCCAGTACGAGCAGTACTTC.

CDR3: CASSDSGVGGTQYF. The CDR3 DNA reads TGTGCCAGCAGCGACAGCGGGGTAGGTGGGACCCAGTACTTC. The chain has TRBV6-6 and TRBJ2-5, with 7 bases lining up with TRBD2. V gave up 6 bases and J gave up 7 bases; unmatched junction bases: 11. This CDR3 comprises 14 residues. The germline V gene has CDR1 MNHNY and CDR2 SVGAGI (reference sequence).

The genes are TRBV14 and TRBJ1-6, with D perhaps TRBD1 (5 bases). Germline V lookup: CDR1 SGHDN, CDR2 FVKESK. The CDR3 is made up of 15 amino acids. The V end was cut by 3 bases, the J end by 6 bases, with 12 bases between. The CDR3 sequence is CASSHGQGLNSPLHF. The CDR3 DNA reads TGTGCCAGCAGCCATGGGCAGGGACTTAATTCACCCCTCCACTTT.

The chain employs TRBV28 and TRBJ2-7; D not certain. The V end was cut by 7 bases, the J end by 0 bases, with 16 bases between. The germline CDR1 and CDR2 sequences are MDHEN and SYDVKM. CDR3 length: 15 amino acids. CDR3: CASTPHDWSSYEQYF. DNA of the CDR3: TGTGCCAGCACCCCTCATGACTGGTCCTCCTACGAGCAGTACTTC.

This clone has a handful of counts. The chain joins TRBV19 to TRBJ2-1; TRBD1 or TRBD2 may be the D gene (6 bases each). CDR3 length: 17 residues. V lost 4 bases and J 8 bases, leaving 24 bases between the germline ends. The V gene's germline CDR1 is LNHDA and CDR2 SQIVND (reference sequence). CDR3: CASSKLPGAWDIYEQFF. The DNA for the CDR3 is TGTGCCAGTAGTAAACTACCGGGAGCCTGGGACATCTATGAGCAGTTCTTC. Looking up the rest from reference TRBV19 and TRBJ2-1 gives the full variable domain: DGGITQSPKYLFRKEGQNVTLSCEQNLNHDAMYWYRQDPGQGLRLIYYSQIVNDFQKGDIAEGYSVSREKKESFPLTVTSAQKNPTAFYLCASSKLPGAWDIYEQFFGPGTRLTVL.

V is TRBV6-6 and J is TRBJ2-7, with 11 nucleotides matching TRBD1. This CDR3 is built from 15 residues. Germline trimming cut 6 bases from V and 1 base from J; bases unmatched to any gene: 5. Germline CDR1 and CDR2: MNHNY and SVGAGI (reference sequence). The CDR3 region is CASSRGQGVSYEQYF. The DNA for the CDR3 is TGTGCCAGCAGCCGGGGACAGGGGGTTTCCTACGAGCAGTACTTC.

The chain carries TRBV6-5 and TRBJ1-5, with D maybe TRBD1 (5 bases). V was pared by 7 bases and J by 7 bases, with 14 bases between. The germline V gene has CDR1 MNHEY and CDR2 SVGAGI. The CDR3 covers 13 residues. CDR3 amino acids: CASKAGFEQPQHF. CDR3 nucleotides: TGTGCCAGCAAAGCAGGGTTCGAACAGCCCCAGCATTTT.

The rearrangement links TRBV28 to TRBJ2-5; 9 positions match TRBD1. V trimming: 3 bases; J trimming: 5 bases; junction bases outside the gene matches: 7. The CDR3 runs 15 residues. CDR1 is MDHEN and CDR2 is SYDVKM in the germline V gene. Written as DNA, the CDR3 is TGTGCCAGCAGTTTGGCGGGGACAGGGTGGGAGACCCAGTACTTC. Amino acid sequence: CASSLAGTGWETQYF.

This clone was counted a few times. The CDR3 DNA reads as TGCGCCAGCAGTGCGGGACAGACGAACTATGGCTACACCTTC. Translation: CASSAGQTNYGYTF. The chain couples TRBV5-1 to TRBJ1-2; TRBD1 agrees at 7 bases. The germline V gene has CDR1 SGHRS and CDR2 YFSETQ. This CDR3 comprises 14 residues. Germline trimming cut 5 bases from V and 2 bases from J; bases unmatched to any gene: 6.

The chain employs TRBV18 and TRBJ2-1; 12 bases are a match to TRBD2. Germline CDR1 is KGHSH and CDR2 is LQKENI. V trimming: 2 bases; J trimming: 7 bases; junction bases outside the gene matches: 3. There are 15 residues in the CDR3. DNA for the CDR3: TGTGCCAGCTCACCAGACCTAGCGGGGGGGAATGAGCAGTTCTTC. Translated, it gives CASSPDLAGGNEQFF.

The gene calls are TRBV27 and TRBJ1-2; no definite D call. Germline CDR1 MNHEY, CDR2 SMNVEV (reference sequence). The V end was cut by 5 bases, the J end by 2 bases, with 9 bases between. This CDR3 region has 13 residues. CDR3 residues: CASSHQDNYGYTF. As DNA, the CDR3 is TGTGCCAGCAGTCATCAGGACAACTATGGCTACACCTTC.

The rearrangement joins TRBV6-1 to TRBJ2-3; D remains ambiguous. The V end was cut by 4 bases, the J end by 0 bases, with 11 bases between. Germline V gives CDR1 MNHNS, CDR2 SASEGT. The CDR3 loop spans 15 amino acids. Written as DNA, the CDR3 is TGTGCCAGCAGTGCCGTGGGATCTAGCACAGATACGCAGTATTTT. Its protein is CASSAVGSSTDTQYF.

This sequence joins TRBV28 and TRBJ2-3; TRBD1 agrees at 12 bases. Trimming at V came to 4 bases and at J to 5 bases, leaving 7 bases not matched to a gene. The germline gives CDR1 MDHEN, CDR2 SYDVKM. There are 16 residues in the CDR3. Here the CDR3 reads CASSSRDRGLVDTQYF. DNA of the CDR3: TGTGCCAGCAGTTCCCGGGACAGGGGGCTCGTAGATACGCAGTATTTT.

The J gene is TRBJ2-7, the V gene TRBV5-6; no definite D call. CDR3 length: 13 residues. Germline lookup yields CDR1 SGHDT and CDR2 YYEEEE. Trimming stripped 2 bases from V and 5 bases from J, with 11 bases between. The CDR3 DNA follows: TGTGCCAGCAGCTTTAGGGTAATCGACGAGCAGTACTTC. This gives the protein CASSFRVIDEQYF.

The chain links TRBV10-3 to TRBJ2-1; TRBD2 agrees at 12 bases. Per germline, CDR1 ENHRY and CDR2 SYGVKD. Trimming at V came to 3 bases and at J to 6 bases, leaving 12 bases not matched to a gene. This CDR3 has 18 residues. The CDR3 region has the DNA TGTGCCATCAGTGAACGACTAGCGGGAGCCTTAGCCGGCAATGAGCAGTTCTTC. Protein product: CAISERLAGALAGNEQFF.